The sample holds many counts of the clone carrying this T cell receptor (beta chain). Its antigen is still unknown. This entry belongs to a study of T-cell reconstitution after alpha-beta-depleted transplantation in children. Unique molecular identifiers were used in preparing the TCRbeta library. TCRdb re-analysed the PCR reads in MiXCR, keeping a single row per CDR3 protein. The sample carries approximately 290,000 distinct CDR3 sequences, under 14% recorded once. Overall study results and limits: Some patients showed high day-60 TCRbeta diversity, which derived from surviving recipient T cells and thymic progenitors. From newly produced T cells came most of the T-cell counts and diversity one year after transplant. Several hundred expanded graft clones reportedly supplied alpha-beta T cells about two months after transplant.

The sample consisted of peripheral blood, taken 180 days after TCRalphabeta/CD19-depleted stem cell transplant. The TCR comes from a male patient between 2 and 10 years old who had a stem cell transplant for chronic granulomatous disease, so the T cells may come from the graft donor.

This CDR3 is CASSLAGGGGSYNEQFF. The CDR3 nucleotides read TGCGCCAGCAGCTTGGCCGGCGGAGGGGGCTCCTACAATGAGCAGTTCTTC. The chain joins TRBV5-1 to TRBJ2-1; D tentatively fits TRBD1 or TRBD2 (6 bases each). The CDR3 spans 17 residues. V shed 0 bases and J shed 0 bases, with 13 bases lying between them. Germline CDR1 SGHRS, CDR2 YFSETQ.